Presented here are 20 T cell receptor beta chains from one specimen sequenced in a study of T cell responses to AZD1222 COVID-19 vaccine. Some clones are missing from TCRdb's copy, which holds only in-frame ones; the method was immunoSEQ multiplex PCR. The sample lists roughly 91,000 clones, roughly 90% occurring once. Sequences were derived from peripheral blood, sampled on day 0 of AZD1222 vaccination. The receptors stem from an adult in good health.

J is TRBJ1-1 and V is TRBV27; 11 bases map to TRBD1. The CDR3 totals 14 residues. V trimming: 5 bases; J trimming: 6 bases; junction bases outside the gene matches: 5. Germline V CDR1 and CDR2: MNHEY, SMNVEV (reference sequence). CDR3 loop: CASSPGTGGPEAFF. DNA of the CDR3: TGTGCCAGCAGTCCCGGGACAGGGGGTCCTGAAGCTTTCTTT.

The V call is TRBV3-1 (or the pseudogene TRBV3-2), the J call TRBJ2-7, with 9 nucleotides matching TRBD1. The CDR3 contains 14 residues. Germline V gene data show CDR1 as LGHDT and CDR2 as YNNKEL (reference sequence). J gave up 6 bases and V 3 bases, and 6 bases lay outside the gene matches. Here the CDR3 reads CASSQTGQGGEQYF. The CDR3 coding sequence is TGTGCCAGCAGCCAGACGGGACAGGGTGGCGAGCAGTACTTC.

The chain recombines TRBV11-1 with TRBJ1-5; maybe TRBD1 (5 bases). The V end lost 2 bases, the J end lost 4 bases, and 6 bases lay between the germline ends. The CDR3 length is 13 residues. Germline CDR1 reads SGHAT; CDR2 reads FQDESV (reference sequence). The DNA of the CDR3 is TGTGCCAGCAGCTTACAGGGTAATCAGCCCCAGCATTTT. It specifies CASSLQGNQPQHF.

The V call is TRBV25-1, the J call TRBJ2-2; 9 bases align to TRBD1. The V and J ends lost 4 bases and 6 bases, in that order; junction bases with no gene match: 15. This CDR3 comprises 18 residues. CDR1 and CDR2 from the germline V gene are MGHDK and SYGVNS. CDR3 region: CASSVGVRGQGGSGELFF. The DNA of the CDR3 is TGTGCCAGCAGTGTGGGGGTTCGGGGACAGGGTGGATCCGGGGAGCTGTTTTTT. Full variable domain (outside the CDR3, taken from reference TRBV25-1 and TRBJ2-2): EADIYQTPRYLVIGTGKKITLECSQTMGHDKMYWYQQDPGMELHLIHYSYGVNSTEKGDLSSESTVSRIRTEHFPLTLESARPSHTSQYLCASSVGVRGQGGSGELFFGEGSRLTVL.

As to this clone: This sample includes further DNA sequences coding for the same CDR3. The chain combines TRBV28 with TRBJ2-7; 7 bases fit TRBD1. CDR3 size: 15 residues. Losses at the gene ends were 6 bases for V and 1 base for J; bases not matched to a gene: 9. Germline CDR1 MDHEN, CDR2 SYDVKM. The CDR3, as DNA: TGTGCCAGCAGCTCAACCGGGACAGCATCCTACGAGCAGTACTTC. Amino acid sequence: CASSSTGTASYEQYF. Filled out from reference TRBV28 and TRBJ2-7, the complete variable domain reads DVKVTQSSRYLVKRTGEKVFLECVQDMDHENMFWYRQDPGLGLRLIYFSYDVKMKEKGDIPEGYSVSREKKERFSLILESASTNQTSMYLCASSSTGTASYEQYFGPGTRLTVT.

By proportion, this clone is medium-sized (0.01 to 0.1%). The rearrangement uses TRBV9 and TRBJ2-7, with D tentatively TRBD2 (5 bases). The V gene lost 2 bases and the J gene lost 2 bases, with 11 bases spanning the gap. This CDR3 contains 14 residues. Looked up from germline, CDR1 is SGDLS and CDR2 is YYNGEE. Here the CDR3 DNA reads TGTGCCAGCAGCGTCGGGGTTATGCCCTACGAGCAGTACTTC. Protein sequence: CASSVGVMPYEQYF. Using reference TRBV9 and TRBJ2-7 for the parts outside the CDR3, the full variable domain is DSGVTQTPKHLITATGQRVTLRCSPRSGDLSVYWYQQSLDQGLQFLIQYYNGEERAKGNILERFSAQQFPDLHSELNLSSLELGDSALYFCASSVGVMPYEQYFGPGTRLTVT.

The chain joins TRBV19 to TRBJ1-2; no clear D. Trimming removed 9 bases from V and 3 bases from J, with 20 bases in between. The CDR3 consists of 15 residues. Germline CDR1 and CDR2: LNHDA and SQIVND (reference sequence). The CDR3 sequence: CASTHPRRLDYGYTF. DNA of the CDR3: TGTGCCAGCACCCACCCGCGACGTCTGGACTATGGCTACACCTTC.

This clone was seen only a few times. This chain joins TRBV19 and TRBJ2-7; 7 bases are a match to TRBD1. Germline V gene data show CDR1 as LNHDA and CDR2 as SQIVND (reference sequence). This CDR3 contains 15 residues. Germline trimming cut 5 bases from V and 0 bases from J; bases unmatched to any gene: 7. As DNA, the CDR3 is TGTGCCAGTAGTTCCCAGGGGGAGAGCTCCTACGAGCAGTACTTC. Protein sequence: CASSSQGESSYEQYF.

The V gene is TRBV10-2, the J gene TRBJ2-1; D possibly corresponds to TRBD1 (5 bases). Deletions cut 2 bases from V and 9 bases from J, with 11 bases between. This CDR3 is 13 amino acids long. Germline CDR1 WSHSY, CDR2 SAAADI. DNA of the CDR3: TGCGCCAGCAGTGAGCAGGGTAGGGGTGAGCAGTTCTTC. Amino acids: CASSEQGRGEQFF.

V usage is TRBV10-1 and J usage is TRBJ2-1, with D uncertain. The germline CDR1 and CDR2 sequences are WNHNN and SYGVQD (reference sequence). Trimming removed 5 bases at V and 8 bases at J, with 13 bases between. The CDR3 is 13 residues long. The CDR3: CASSPRPPDEQFF. The CDR3 DNA is TGCGCCAGCAGTCCTAGACCCCCCGATGAGCAGTTCTTC.

The chain combines TRBV19 with TRBJ2-3; D tentatively fits TRBD1 or TRBD2 (6 bases each). Germline V gives CDR1 LNHDA, CDR2 SQIVND (reference sequence). The length of the CDR3 is 14 residues. The ends were cut back, 8 bases at V and 3 bases at J, with 15 bases in the middle. The CDR3 DNA reads TGTGCCAGTGAAGGGGGGTTTGGTACAGATACGCAGTATTTT. This codes for CASEGGFGTDTQYF. Complete variable domain (other parts from reference TRBV19 and TRBJ2-3): DGGITQSPKYLFRKEGQNVTLSCEQNLNHDAMYWYRQDPGQGLRLIYYSQIVNDFQKGDIAEGYSVSREKKESFPLTVTSAQKNPTAFYLCASEGGFGTDTQYFGPGTRLTVL.

The gene calls are TRBV6-1 and TRBJ1-3, with D possibly being TRBD1 (5 bases). Trimming took 5 bases from V and 3 from J, leaving 8 bases between them. Germline V gives CDR1 MNHNS, CDR2 SASEGT. The CDR3 consists of 13 residues. CDR3 DNA: TGTGCCAGCAGTTTCAGGGATGGAAACACCATATATTTT. Translating it yields CASSFRDGNTIYF.

The chain recombines TRBV28 with TRBJ2-7; 8 bases fit TRBD2. V was pared by 7 bases and J by 5 bases, with 13 bases of the junction left unmatched. CDR1 MDHEN and CDR2 SYDVKM come from the germline V gene. The CDR3 sequence is 15 residues long. CDR3 region: CASMGIRAGVNEQYF. The CDR3 DNA reads as TGTGCCAGCATGGGGATAAGAGCGGGAGTAAACGAGCAGTACTTC.

V is TRBV5-1 and J is TRBJ1-1; no clear D gene. Germline CDR1 is SGHRS and CDR2 is YFSETQ. This CDR3 contains 13 residues. Trimming removed 2 bases at V and 1 base at J, with 6 bases between. CDR3 sequence reads: CASSFQQNTEAFF. The CDR3 bases are TGCGCCAGCAGCTTTCAGCAGAACACTGAAGCTTTCTTT.

This chain joins TRBV19 and TRBJ1-6; no clear D gene. Between the trimmed V and J ends, which lost 8 bases and 4 bases, there was a span of 9 bases. Looked up from germline, CDR1 is LNHDA and CDR2 is SQIVND (reference sequence). This CDR3 comprises 13 residues. CDR3 DNA sequence: TGTGCCAGTGGCAGAGAGTATAATTCACCCCTCCACTTT. Protein sequence: CASGREYNSPLHF.

The rearrangement links TRBV7-6 to TRBJ2-2; the match to TRBD1 covers 9 bases. This CDR3 region has 16 residues. J lost 7 bases, V lost 5 bases, and 11 bases had no gene match. CDR1 and CDR2 (germline): SGHVS, FNYEAQ. CDR3 region: CASSTTGGSRGGELFF. CDR3 bases: TGTGCCAGCAGCACCACAGGGGGCTCCCGGGGCGGGGAGCTGTTTTTT.

The chain recombines TRBV27 with TRBJ2-5; 12 bases match TRBD2. The J segment lost 5 bases and the V segment lost 6 bases, leaving 13 bases of the junction unmatched. This CDR3 has 17 amino acids. Germline V gives CDR1 MNHEY, CDR2 SMNVEV (reference sequence). DNA for the CDR3: TGTGCCAGCAGGCCGGTCGGACTAGCGGGACAAGGGGAGACCCAGTACTTC. Translation gives CASRPVGLAGQGETQYF.

The chain carries TRBV7-8 and TRBJ2-7, with 8 positions matching TRBD1. Germline CDR1 SGHVS, CDR2 FQNEAQ. This CDR3 has 14 residues. J gave up 5 bases and V 5 bases, and 8 bases lay outside the gene matches. The CDR3 sequence: CASSQDRGPHEQYF. CDR3 nucleotide sequence: TGTGCCAGCAGCCAAGACAGGGGACCCCACGAGCAGTACTTC.

The DNA of the CDR3 is TGTGCCAGCAGCTTAGGATCCACCCCCTCAGCTTTCTTT. Protein sequence: CASSLGSTPSAFF. V usage is TRBV5-6 and J usage is TRBJ1-1; no clear D. Germline-derived CDR1 and CDR2 are SGHDT and YYEEEE. V was shortened by 2 bases and J by 10 bases, with 15 bases between the two germline ends. There are 13 residues in the CDR3.

The genes are TRBV9 and TRBJ1-3; 7 nucleotides align to TRBD1. Germline V CDR1 and CDR2: SGDLS, YYNGEE. J was trimmed by 0 bases and V by 4 bases; bases with no gene match: 4. This CDR3 has 15 residues. The CDR3 sequence: CASSRGDSSGNTIYF. CDR3 bases: TGTGCCAGCAGCCGCGGGGACAGCTCTGGAAACACCATATATTTT.